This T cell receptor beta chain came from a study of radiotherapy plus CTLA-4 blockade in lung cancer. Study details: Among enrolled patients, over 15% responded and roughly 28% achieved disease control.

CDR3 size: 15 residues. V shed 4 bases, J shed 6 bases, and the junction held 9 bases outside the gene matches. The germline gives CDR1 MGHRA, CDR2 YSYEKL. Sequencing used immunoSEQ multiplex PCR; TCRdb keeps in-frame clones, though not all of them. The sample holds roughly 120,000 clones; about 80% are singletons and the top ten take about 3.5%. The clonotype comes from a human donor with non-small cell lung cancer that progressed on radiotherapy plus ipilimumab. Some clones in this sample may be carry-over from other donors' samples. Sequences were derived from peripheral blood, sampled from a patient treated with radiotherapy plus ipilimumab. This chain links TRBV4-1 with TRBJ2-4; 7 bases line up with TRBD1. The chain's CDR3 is CASSRNRDSLNIQYF. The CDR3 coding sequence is TGCGCCAGCAGCCGAAACCGGGACAGCCTAAACATTCAGTACTTC.